Following are 15 T cell receptor beta chains from one sample sequenced in a study of CD8+CD57+ T cells in acquired aplastic anemia. Genomic DNA served as template for TCR beta VDJ and CDR3 profiling. Via MiXCR, TCRdb re-called the reads, giving one row per CDR3 protein. The repertoire holds just over 200,000 distinct CDR3 sequences, more than 55% seen once, with roughly 61% in the top ten. Individuals selected for sequencing had exhibited CD8+CD57+ cell expansion on flow cytometry. The sequencing sample was made of sorted CD4+, CD8+, or CD8+CD57+ T cells (not recorded which) from PBMCs. The receptors originated from a human donor with aplastic anemia.

The chain carries TRBV7-9 and TRBJ1-2, with D perhaps TRBD1 (5 bases). This CDR3 contains 14 residues. The germline gives CDR1 SEHNR, CDR2 FQNEAQ (reference sequence). V lost 3 bases and J 1 base, leaving 9 bases between the germline ends. The CDR3 sequence: CASSFWGSNYGYTF. CDR3 sequence (DNA): TGTGCCAGCAGCTTTTGGGGCAGTAACTATGGCTACACCTTC.

The J gene is TRBJ2-5, the V gene TRBV7-2; D remains ambiguous. Germline lookup yields CDR1 SGHTA and CDR2 FQGNSA. The CDR3 has 13 residues. Trimming left V 5 bases short and J 1 base short, with 8 bases between. For the CDR3, the DNA is TGTGCCAGCAGCCCCGGTATCCAAGAGACCCAGTACTTC. This sequence encodes CASSPGIQETQYF.

This clonotype was recorded only once. The CDR3 nucleotides are TGTGCCACCAGCCGACTTTTACCGGGACAGTCTAATCAGCCCCAGCATTTT. It encodes CATSRLLPGQSNQPQHF. This rearrangement joins TRBV15 to TRBJ1-5; TRBD1 agrees at 7 bases. Germline V gene lookup returns CDR1 LNHNV and CDR2 YYDKDF (reference sequence). Losses at the gene ends were 5 bases for V and 4 bases for J; bases not matched to a gene: 14. The CDR3 extends over 17 amino acids. Looking up the rest from reference TRBV15 and TRBJ1-5 gives the full variable domain: DAMVIQNPRYQVTQFGKPVTLSCSQTLNHNVMYWYQQKSSQAPKLLFHYYDKDFNNEADTPDNFQSRRPNTSFCFLDIRSPGLGDTAMYLCATSRLLPGQSNQPQHFGDGTRLSIL.

This sequence joins TRBV7-9 and TRBJ2-1; D perhaps matches TRBD2 (6 bases). The CDR3 contains 14 residues. Germline lookup yields CDR1 SEHNR and CDR2 FQNEAQ (reference sequence). The V and J ends lost 1 base and 9 bases respectively, with 13 bases between them. The CDR3 is CASSLEEGTGEQFF. In DNA form, the CDR3 reads TGTGCCAGCAGCTTAGAGGAGGGTACCGGTGAGCAGTTCTTC. The full variable domain, completed using reference TRBV7-9 and TRBJ2-1, is DTGVSQNPRHKITKRGQNVTFRCDPISEHNRLYWYRQTLGQGPEFLTYFQNEAQLEKSRLLSDRFSAERPKGSFSTLEIQRTEQGDSAMYLCASSLEEGTGEQFFGPGTRLTVL.

The chain uses TRBV7-9 and TRBJ2-7; D call uncertain. Germline V CDR1 and CDR2: SEHNR, FQNEAQ (reference sequence). The CDR3 runs 15 residues. V was trimmed by 1 base and J by 3 bases, leaving 13 bases between them. The CDR3 loop reads CASSLVGWRGYEQYF. The CDR3, as DNA: TGTGCCAGCAGCTTAGTTGGGTGGAGAGGCTACGAGCAGTACTTC.

The gene calls are TRBV6-2 or TRBV6-3 and TRBJ2-1; 8 nucleotides align to TRBD2. Germline V gene data show CDR1 as MNHEY and CDR2 as SVGEGT. The CDR3 consists of 17 residues. Unmatched junction bases numbered 10, after V lost 0 bases and J lost 6 bases. CDR3 protein: CASSYSIPGGVGNEQFF. Here the CDR3 DNA reads TGTGCCAGCAGTTACTCGATTCCGGGGGGGGTAGGCAATGAGCAGTTCTTC.

The chain is built from TRBV7-9 and TRBJ2-1, with D possibly matching TRBD1 (5 bases). V was shortened by 5 bases and J by 6 bases, with 17 bases between the two germline ends. Per the germline V gene, CDR1 is SEHNR and CDR2 is FQNEAQ (reference sequence). The CDR3 is made up of 15 amino acids. CDR3 nucleotide sequence: TGTGCCAGCAGCCAAGGGGATGTGGCCTCCAATGAGCAGTTCTTC. This gives the protein CASSQGDVASNEQFF.

This rearrangement joins TRBV15 to TRBJ2-3, with TRBD2 matching over 10 bases. Germline values: CDR1 LNHNV, CDR2 YYDKDF (reference sequence). After removal of 8 bases from V and 0 bases from J, the junction contained 2 bases not matched to a gene. CDR3 length equals 14 residues. CDR3 residues: CATFSGGSTDTQYF. The DNA of the CDR3 is TGTGCCACCTTTAGCGGGGGGAGCACAGATACGCAGTATTTT.

This clonotype was observed many times. The chain carries TRBV2 and TRBJ2-7; possible D gene TRBD2, 5 bases. The CDR3 is 11 residues long. Per germline, CDR1 SNHLY and CDR2 FYNNEI. The ends were cut back, 6 bases at V and 4 bases at J, with 7 bases in the middle. This CDR3 reads CASSGLYEQYF. In DNA, the CDR3 is TGTGCCAGCAGCGGACTTTACGAGCAGTACTTC.

The chain couples TRBV19 to TRBJ2-3, with a tentative D call TRBD2 (5 bases). V shed 3 bases and J shed 2 bases, with 12 bases lying between them. The CDR3 is made up of 15 amino acids. Germline loops: CDR1 LNHDA, CDR2 SQIVND (reference sequence). The CDR3 spells CASSIVGLYTDTQYF. The CDR3, as DNA: TGTGCCAGTAGTATCGTAGGACTGTACACAGATACGCAGTATTTT.

Details on this clonotype: The junction and the germline gene differ at one end; a read error may be behind it. This chain uses TRBV7-8 with TRBJ2-7, with D perhaps TRBD2 (5 bases). Gene TRBJ2-1 matches the end of the DNA better, so the J call may be wrong. Germline loops: CDR1 SGHVS, CDR2 FQNEAQ. The CDR3 contains 13 residues. CDR3 bases: TGTGCCAGCAACTTAGCGAGAGAAGCCGAGCAGTTCTTC. It is translated as CASNLAREAEQFF.

CDR3 sequence: CASSEKSGVADTQYF. As DNA, the CDR3 is TGTGCCAGCAGTGAAAAGAGCGGGGTAGCAGATACGCAGTATTTT. The rearrangement uses TRBV6-4 and TRBJ2-3; the match to TRBD2 covers 7 bases. Trimming at V came to 3 bases and at J to 4 bases, leaving 7 bases not matched to a gene. CDR1 is MRHNA and CDR2 is SNTAGT in the germline V gene. The CDR3 totals 15 residues.

This clonotype was counted a few times. The chain combines TRBV7-2 with TRBJ2-3; a possible D gene is TRBD1 (6 bases). V was clipped by 5 bases and J by 3 bases, with 18 bases between them. CDR1 SGHTA and CDR2 FQGNSA come from the germline V gene. The CDR3 is 16 amino acids. The CDR3 nucleotides are TGTGCCAGCAGCGGCACAGGGTACTACGTGACAGATACGCAGTATTTT. Protein sequence: CASSGTGYYVTDTQYF.

V gene TRBV24-1 combines with J gene TRBJ2-1; 7 bases match TRBD2. With 7 bases clipped from V and 3 bases from J, the junction kept 5 bases outside the gene matches. The V gene's germline CDR1 is KGHDR and CDR2 SFDVKD. CDR3 size: 14 residues. CDR3 DNA sequence: TGTGCCACCAGCGCGGGACTACTCTACAATGAGCAGTTCTTC. Translation gives CATSAGLLYNEQFF.

Notes on this clonotype: A read error may be the cause here, since a much bigger clone is one base away. In DNA, the CDR3 is TGTGCCAGCAGCTACGGCGGGGGAGACTACGGGCAGTACTTC. Its translation: CASSYGGGDYGQYF. This chain connects TRBV6-5 to TRBJ2-7; TRBD2 matches 7 bases. The CDR3 consists of 14 residues. CDR1 is MNHEY, CDR2 SVGAGI, per germline.